The entry below describes one T cell receptor (beta chain). Germline loops: CDR1 SGHRS, CDR2 YFSETQ. V was pared by 4 bases and J by 6 bases, with 12 bases of the junction left unmatched. The CDR3 runs to 15 residues. PBMC libraries mostly used about 450 ng of input genomic DNA, with six replicates per sample. Generated by immunoSEQ multiplex PCR, the TCRdb table keeps only in-frame clones and is missing some. This table holds 15,000 to 20,000 clones, approximately 70% found once. This record comes from a study of neoadjuvant anti-PD-1 for oral cavity cancer. About the study: Most patients had three to four biweekly doses of 3 mg/kg nivolumab before resection. Patients without progression got a fourth dose around day 43.

The rearrangement uses TRBV5-1 and TRBJ2-5, with 7 bases fitting TRBD2. The clonotype was recovered from a person aged 40 to 85 with oral cavity squamous cell carcinoma. The material sequenced was PBMCs, taken before nivolumab (anti-PD-1) treatment. The CDR3 DNA reads TGCGCCAGCAGCCCCCCGGGGGGAGAGGGTAAGACCCAGTACTTC. It codes for CASSPPGGEGKTQYF.